This T cell receptor beta chain was identified in a study of OX40 agonist ivuxolimab in advanced cancers. Study-level findings and limits: Expanded clones tended on average to be more numerous among CD8+ T cells than CD4+.

Data came from immunoSEQ multiplex PCR; TCRdb stores just in-frame clones and leaves some out. Counted here are roughly 60,000 clones, roughly 88% occurring once; the ten biggest clones make up approximately 2.6%. Drawing of blood for sampling happened at baseline, at cycle 4 day 1, and at cycle 7 day 1. Germline CDR1 and CDR2: SGHTA and FQGNSA. V lost 2 bases and J 4 bases, leaving 9 bases between the germline ends. The CDR3 extends over 14 amino acids. Comments on this clone: Its antigen is still unknown.

This sequence was found in an adult with an advanced solid tumor such as melanoma, head and neck, liver or kidney cancer. The V call is TRBV7-2, the J call TRBJ1-3; the D is unclear. The specimen comprised CD4+ or CD8+ T cells sorted from blood, sampled in a trial of the OX40 agonist ivuxolimab. The CDR3 DNA sequence: TGTGCCAGCAGCTTATCAGAGGCGGGAAACACCATATATTTT. As protein: CASSLSEAGNTIYF.